Presented here are 25 T cell receptor beta chains from one specimen sequenced in a study of blood T cell repertoires in COVID-19. TCRdb's copy holds only in-frame clones and misses some; the assay was immunoSEQ multiplex PCR. The table has a few hundred thousand clones, 75% to 90% seen once; the top ten hold 1.1%. Sequenced: PBMCs or T cells enriched from blood (not recorded which). The receptors were gathered from a man aged 25-45 years who had recovered from COVID-19.

J is TRBJ2-3 and V is TRBV7-2; D unclear. The CDR3 consists of 15 residues. In germline, CDR1 is SGHTA, CDR2 FQGNSA. V was pared by 5 bases and J by 2 bases, with 14 bases between. The CDR3 coding sequence is TGTGCCAGCAGCCGCCGCCCAGCGTACACAGATACGCAGTATTTT. Its protein is CASSRRPAYTDTQYF.

The rearrangement joins TRBV19 to TRBJ2-3, with 7 bases matching TRBD1. The trim removed 3 bases at V and 3 bases at J, leaving 6 bases unmatched. Germline assignment: CDR1 LNHDA and CDR2 SQIVND (reference sequence). The CDR3 sequence is 15 residues long. The chain's CDR3 is CASSIPQGSTDTQYF. CDR3 DNA: TGTGCCAGTAGTATCCCACAGGGGAGTACAGATACGCAGTATTTT.

The chain is built from TRBV7-2 and TRBJ2-7; 9 bases agree with TRBD2. CDR1 and CDR2 (germline): SGHTA, FQGNSA. The junction had 7 bases not matched to a gene; V was cut back by 1 base and J by 3 bases. The CDR3 contains 16 residues. CDR3: CASSLGPASGNYEQYF. The DNA for the CDR3 is TGTGCCAGCAGCTTAGGTCCAGCTAGCGGGAACTACGAGCAGTACTTC.

As regards this clone: The identical CDR3 is also encoded by other nucleotide sequences in the sample. V usage is TRBV9 and J usage is TRBJ2-1; D possibly corresponds to TRBD1 (5 bases). Germline CDR1 SGDLS, CDR2 YYNGEE. With 0 bases removed from V and 3 bases from J, the gap between germline ends came to 10 bases. The CDR3 sequence is 15 residues long. Here the CDR3 DNA reads TGTGCCAGCAGCGTAGGGCAGGGTAGCTACAATGAGCAGTTCTTC. As protein: CASSVGQGSYNEQFF.

The chain carries TRBV5-4 and TRBJ2-7; TRBD1 matches 9 bases. The CDR3 has 15 amino acids. Germline CDR1 is SGHNT and CDR2 is YYREEE (reference sequence). The V gene end was trimmed by 4 bases and the J gene end by 3 bases; junction bases not matched to a gene: 8. The CDR3 nucleotides read TGTGCCAGCAGCAGGGACGGGACAGGGATCTACGAGCAGTACTTC. Its translation: CASSRDGTGIYEQYF.

This chain uses TRBV28 with TRBJ1-6; D is possibly TRBD1 (5 bases). V was clipped by 5 bases and J by 11 bases, with 19 bases between them. CDR1 and CDR2 from the germline V gene are MDHEN and SYDVKM. This CDR3 is built from 15 residues. The CDR3 nucleotides are TGTGCCAGCAGTACAGGCCCTCTGGGGGGGACACCCCTCCACTTT. This codes for CASSTGPLGGTPLHF.

V and J are TRBV7-9 and TRBJ2-7, with TRBD1 matching 8 bases. Germline-derived CDR1 and CDR2 are SEHNR and FQNEAQ (reference sequence). V lost 5 bases, J lost 3 bases, and 3 bases stayed unmatched. The CDR3 extends over 13 amino acids. The DNA for the CDR3 is TGTGCCAGCAGCCAGGGACAGGTCTACGAGCAGTACTTC. Amino acids: CASSQGQVYEQYF.

The chain recombines TRBV5-1 with TRBJ2-2; no definite D call. Germline loops: CDR1 SGHRS, CDR2 YFSETQ. The length of the CDR3 is 14 residues. V lost 3 bases and J 6 bases, leaving 12 bases between the germline ends. The CDR3 region is CASSSTVYAGELFF. CDR3 nucleotides: TGCGCCAGCAGCTCTACCGTGTACGCCGGGGAGCTGTTTTTT.

The chain links TRBV7-2 to TRBJ1-4; 10 bases align to TRBD1. Germline V gene lookup returns CDR1 SGHTA and CDR2 FQGNSA. The CDR3 runs 14 residues. J lost 8 bases, V lost 3 bases, and 3 bases had no gene match. For the CDR3, the DNA is TGTGCCAGCAGCTTCGGACAGGGGGAAGAAAAACTGTTTTTT. Translated, it gives CASSFGQGEEKLFF.

The rearrangement links TRBV2 to TRBJ1-1; D unresolved. Deletions cut 7 bases from V and 7 bases from J, with 16 bases between. CDR1 and CDR2 (germline): SNHLY, FYNNEI. The CDR3 has 13 amino acids. CDR3 sequence: CASTEASVGEAFF. The CDR3 DNA sequence: TGTGCCAGCACCGAGGCCTCGGTCGGTGAAGCTTTCTTT.

This chain connects TRBV7-9 to TRBJ2-7; perhaps TRBD2 as D (6 bases). Germline V gives CDR1 SEHNR, CDR2 FQNEAQ (reference sequence). V was trimmed by 5 bases and J by 1 base, leaving 15 bases between them. The CDR3 is 15 residues long. The CDR3 sequence: CASSLDGTLSYEQYF. The CDR3 DNA is TGTGCCAGCAGCCTAGACGGGACTCTATCCTACGAGCAGTACTTC.

This clone has only a few counts. The chain links TRBV28 to TRBJ2-2, with 8 bases aligning to TRBD2. This CDR3 is 15 amino acids long. Looked up from germline, CDR1 is MDHEN and CDR2 is SYDVKM. J was trimmed by 1 base and V by 8 bases; bases with no gene match: 6. Here the CDR3 DNA reads TGTGCCAGCCGCGGTAGCGGGGAGAACACCGGGGAGCTGTTTTTT. It specifies CASRGSGENTGELFF.

The rearrangement links TRBV19 to TRBJ1-2; D is uncertain. The CDR3 extends over 14 amino acids. Trimming left V 5 bases short and J 3 bases short, with 13 bases between. The germline V gene encodes CDR1 LNHDA and CDR2 SQIVND (reference sequence). This CDR3 reads CASSEEAGYYGYTF. CDR3 bases: TGTGCCAGTAGTGAGGAGGCGGGATACTATGGCTACACCTTC. The variable domain in full, completed from reference TRBV19 and TRBJ1-2, reads DGGITQSPKYLFRKEGQNVTLSCEQNLNHDAMYWYRQDPGQGLRLIYYSQIVNDFQKGDIAEGYSVSREKKESFPLTVTSAQKNPTAFYLCASSEEAGYYGYTFGSGTRLTVV.

This chain uses TRBV7-2 with TRBJ1-5; D perhaps matches TRBD1 (6 bases). The V and J ends lost 5 bases and 3 bases respectively, with 14 bases between them. Germline CDR1 SGHTA, CDR2 FQGNSA. The CDR3 is made up of 15 amino acids. CDR3 amino acids: CASSPGQSYNQPQHF. In DNA, the CDR3 is TGTGCCAGCAGCCCAGGACAGAGTTACAATCAGCCCCAGCATTTT.

Worth noting for this clone: Distinct nucleotide sequences in the sample also encode this CDR3. This chain connects TRBV5-1 to TRBJ2-1; TRBD2 matches 11 bases. Germline V gene sequence: CDR1 SGHRS, CDR2 YFSETQ. This CDR3 is 15 amino acids long. V gave up 0 bases and J gave up 6 bases; unmatched junction bases: 2. The CDR3 DNA reads TGCGCCAGCAGCTTGGGTCTAGCGGGGGGCAATGAGCAGTTCTTC. It encodes CASSLGLAGGNEQFF. Full variable domain (missing parts from reference TRBV5-1 and TRBJ2-1): KAGVTQTPRYLIKTRGQQVTLSCSPISGHRSVSWYQQTPGQGLQFLFEYFSETQRNKGNFPGRFSGRQFSNSRSEMNVSTLELGDSALYLCASSLGLAGGNEQFFGPGTRLTVL.

On this clone itself: The same CDR3 is also encoded by other DNA sequences in this sample. V is TRBV19 and J is TRBJ1-2; 8 bases match TRBD1. CDR1 is LNHDA, CDR2 SQIVND, per germline (reference sequence). J gave up 3 bases and V 4 bases, and 1 base lay outside the gene matches. This CDR3 spans 13 amino acids. CDR3 nucleotide sequence: TGTGCCAGTAGTACGACAGGGGACTATGGCTACACCTTC. Amino acid sequence: CASSTTGDYGYTF.

This chain connects TRBV28 to TRBJ1-5; 12 positions agree with TRBD1. V shed 10 bases and J 6 bases; nucleotides not matched to a gene: 4. Germline CDR1 is MDHEN and CDR2 is SYDVKM. This CDR3 is built from 13 residues. The DNA of the CDR3 is TGTGCCATCCGGGACAGGGGGCGTCAGCCCCAGCATTTT. Translating it yields CAIRDRGRQPQHF.

The chain recombines TRBV28 with TRBJ2-2, with D possibly TRBD2 on 5 matching bases. CDR3 length: 15 residues. V was trimmed by 3 bases and J by 6 bases, leaving 14 bases between them. The germline CDR1 and CDR2 sequences are MDHEN and SYDVKM. The CDR3 DNA reads as TGTGCCAGCAGTTTGCTAGCAGCGTTGGCCGGGGAGCTGTTTTTT. Translated: CASSLLAALAGELFF.

V usage is TRBV6-5 and J usage is TRBJ2-4; D is perhaps TRBD2 (5 bases). The V gene's germline CDR1 is MNHEY and CDR2 SVGAGI. Trimming cost V 0 bases and J 8 bases, with 11 bases left between them. The CDR3 loop spans 14 amino acids. The CDR3 region is CASSYSTGVDIQYF. In DNA, the CDR3 is TGTGCCAGCAGTTACTCTACCGGGGTCGACATTCAGTACTTC.

J is TRBJ2-6 and V is TRBV5-1, with 12 bases matching TRBD2. The CDR3 loop spans 20 amino acids. J was trimmed by 3 bases and V by 4 bases; bases with no gene match: 14. Germline CDR1 and CDR2: SGHRS and YFSETQ. CDR3 nucleotides: TGCGCCAGCAGCAGAAGGACTAGCGGGAAGGTGATGAGTGGGGCCAACGTCCTGACTTTC. It codes for CASSRRTSGKVMSGANVLTF.

The V call is TRBV7-6, the J call TRBJ2-1; D remains ambiguous. This CDR3 is 15 amino acids long. The V end was cut by 0 bases, the J end by 4 bases, with 10 bases between. Germline-derived CDR1 and CDR2 are SGHVS and FNYEAQ. The DNA of the CDR3 is TGTGCCAGCAGCTTAGCGGCTGGAGTGTACAATGAGCAGTTCTTC. Translated, it gives CASSLAAGVYNEQFF.

The rearrangement links TRBV2 to TRBJ2-1, with 12 bases aligning to TRBD2. The CDR3 extends over 14 amino acids. V was clipped by 4 bases and J by 9 bases; unmatched bases: 4. Germline CDR1 and CDR2: SNHLY and FYNNEI. CDR3 in DNA: TGTGCCAGCAGTGGACTAGCGGGAGTGGTTGAGCAGTTCTTC. It encodes CASSGLAGVVEQFF.

The rearrangement links TRBV4-2 to TRBJ2-3; D might be TRBD2 (7 bases). The CDR3 is made up of 18 amino acids. The V end was cut by 0 bases, the J end by 0 bases, with 16 bases between. The germline gives CDR1 LGHNA, CDR2 YNFKEQ. For the CDR3, the DNA is TGTGCCAGCAGCCAAGAGGGGGCTAGCGGAACTAGCACAGATACGCAGTATTTT. This translates into CASSQEGASGTSTDTQYF.

The chain recombines TRBV6-1 with TRBJ1-1, with TRBD1 as a possible D gene (5 bases). In germline, CDR1 is MNHNS, CDR2 SASEGT. This CDR3 contains 12 residues. V gave up 1 base and J gave up 10 bases, with 10 bases separating them. This CDR3 reads CASSEVGGVAFF. CDR3 coding DNA: TGTGCCAGCAGTGAAGTGGGGGGTGTAGCTTTCTTT.

V and J are TRBV7-8 and TRBJ1-1, with TRBD1 as a possible D gene (6 bases). CDR3 size: 15 residues. V was pared by 7 bases and J by 0 bases, with 15 bases between. Per the germline V gene, CDR1 is SGHVS and CDR2 is FQNEAQ. Written as DNA, the CDR3 is TGTGCCAGCACCCCGGGGGGGGCGGTGAACACTGAAGCTTTCTTT. Translated, it gives CASTPGGAVNTEAFF. Full variable domain (outside the CDR3, taken from reference TRBV7-8 and TRBJ1-1): GAGVSQSPRYKVAKRGQDVALRCDPISGHVSLFWYQQALGQGPEFLTYFQNEAQLDKSGLPSDRFFAERPEGSVSTLKIQRTQQEDSAVYLCASTPGGAVNTEAFFGQGTRLTVV.